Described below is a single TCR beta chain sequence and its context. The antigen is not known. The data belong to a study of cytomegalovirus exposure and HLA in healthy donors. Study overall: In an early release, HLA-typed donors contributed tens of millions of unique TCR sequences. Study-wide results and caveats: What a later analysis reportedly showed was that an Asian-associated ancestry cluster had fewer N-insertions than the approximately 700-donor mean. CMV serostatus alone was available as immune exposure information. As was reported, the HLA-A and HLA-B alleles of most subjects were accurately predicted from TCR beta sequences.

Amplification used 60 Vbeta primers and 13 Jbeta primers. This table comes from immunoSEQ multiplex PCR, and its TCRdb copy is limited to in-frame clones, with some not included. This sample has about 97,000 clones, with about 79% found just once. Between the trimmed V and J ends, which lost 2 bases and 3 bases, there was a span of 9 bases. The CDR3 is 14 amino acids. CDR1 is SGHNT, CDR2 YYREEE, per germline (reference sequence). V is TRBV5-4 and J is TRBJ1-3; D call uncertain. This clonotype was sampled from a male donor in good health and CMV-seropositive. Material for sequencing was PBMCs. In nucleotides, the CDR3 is TGTGCCAGCAGCTTCCTCGGCGGTGGAAACACCATATATTTT. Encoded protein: CASSFLGGGNTIYF.